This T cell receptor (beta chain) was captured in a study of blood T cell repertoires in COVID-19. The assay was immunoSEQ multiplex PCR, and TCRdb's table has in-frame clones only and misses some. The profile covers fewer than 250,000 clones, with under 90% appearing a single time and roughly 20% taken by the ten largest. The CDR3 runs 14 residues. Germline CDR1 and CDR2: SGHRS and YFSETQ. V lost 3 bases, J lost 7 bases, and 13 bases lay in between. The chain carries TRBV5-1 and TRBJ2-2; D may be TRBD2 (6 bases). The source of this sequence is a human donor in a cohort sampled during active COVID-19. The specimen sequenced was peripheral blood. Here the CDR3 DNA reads TGCGCCAGCAGCTGGAGCGGGCGGATCGGGGAGCTGTTTTTT. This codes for CASSWSGRIGELFF.